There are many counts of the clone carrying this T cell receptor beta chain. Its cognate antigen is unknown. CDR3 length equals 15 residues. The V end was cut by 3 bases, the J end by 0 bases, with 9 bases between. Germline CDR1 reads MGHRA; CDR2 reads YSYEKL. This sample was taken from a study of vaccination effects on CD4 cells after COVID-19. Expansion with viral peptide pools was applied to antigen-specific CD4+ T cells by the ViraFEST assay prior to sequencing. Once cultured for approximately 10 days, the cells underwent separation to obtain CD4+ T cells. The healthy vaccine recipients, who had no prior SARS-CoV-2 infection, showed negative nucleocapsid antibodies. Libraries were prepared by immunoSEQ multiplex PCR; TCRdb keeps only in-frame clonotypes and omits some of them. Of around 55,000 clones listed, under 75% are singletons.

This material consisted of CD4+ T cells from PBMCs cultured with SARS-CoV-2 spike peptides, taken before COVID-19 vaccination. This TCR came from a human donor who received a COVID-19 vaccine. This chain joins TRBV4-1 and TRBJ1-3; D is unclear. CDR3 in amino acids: CASSHGPISGNTIYF. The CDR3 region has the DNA TGCGCCAGCAGCCATGGACCGATCTCTGGAAACACCATATATTTT.